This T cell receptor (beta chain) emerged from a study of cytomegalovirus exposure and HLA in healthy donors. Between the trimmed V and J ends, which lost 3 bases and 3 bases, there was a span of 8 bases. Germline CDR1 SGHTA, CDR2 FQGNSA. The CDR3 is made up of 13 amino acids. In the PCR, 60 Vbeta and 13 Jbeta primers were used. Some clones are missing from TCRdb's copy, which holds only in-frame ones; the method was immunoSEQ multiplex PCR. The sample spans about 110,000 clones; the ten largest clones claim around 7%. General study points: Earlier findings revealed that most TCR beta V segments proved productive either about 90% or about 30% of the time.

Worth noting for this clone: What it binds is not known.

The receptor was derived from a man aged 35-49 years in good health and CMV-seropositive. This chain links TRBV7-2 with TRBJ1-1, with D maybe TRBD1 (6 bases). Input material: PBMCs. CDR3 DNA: TGTGCCAGCAGCTTGAACAGGGACACTGAAGCTTTCTTT. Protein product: CASSLNRDTEAFF.